These T cell receptor beta chains were read from a single sample in a study of cytomegalovirus exposure and HLA in healthy donors. TCRdb's copy holds only in-frame clones and misses some; the assay was immunoSEQ multiplex PCR. The profile covers 100,000 to 140,000 clones, with over 75% appearing a single time and roughly 3.9% taken by the ten largest. The specimen sequenced was PBMCs. All receptors come from a male donor in good health and CMV-seronegative. Both conserved end residues are part of each CDR3. Fields, in order: D gene, V gene, clone size, J gene, CDR3 DNA, CDR3 protein. A D gene is named only where the DNA matches it firmly. For some rows the clone size is stated as once, few or many, or as a class when expanded; others skip it.

D: TRBD2
V: TRBV19
size: .
J: TRBJ2-1
DNA: TGTGCCAGTACCAAAGCGGGAGTACGTTTTGAGCAGTTCTTC
CDR3: CASTKAGVRFEQFF

D: .
V: TRBV21-1
size: .
J: TRBJ2-7
DNA: TGTGCCAGCAGCAAAGGAGGCGGCATAGTAACCTACGAGCAGTACTTC
CDR3: CASSKGGGIVTYEQYF

D: .
V: TRBV7-2
size: .
J: TRBJ2-2
DNA: TGTGCCAGCAGCTTAGTCCAGATCCCCGGGGAGCTGTTTTTT
CDR3: CASSLVQIPGELFF

D: TRBD2
V: TRBV7-2
size: .
J: TRBJ2-3
DNA: TGTGCCAGCAGCAGGGGACTAGCGGGAGGGAGAACAGATACGCAGTATTTT
CDR3: CASSRGLAGGRTDTQYF

D: TRBD2
V: TRBV14
size: .
J: TRBJ2-7
DNA: TGTGCCAGCAGCCACTGGACTAGCTCCTACGAGCAGTACTTC
CDR3: CASSHWTSSYEQYF

D: TRBD2
V: TRBV27
size: .
J: TRBJ2-1
DNA: TGTGCCAGCAGTTCCTGGGCGGCTAGCGGGGAATACAATGAGCAGTTCTTC
CDR3: CASSSWAASGEYNEQFF

D: .
V: TRBV5-1
size: .
J: TRBJ2-1
DNA: TGCGCCAGCAGCTTGGGAGACACCGGATACAATGAGCAGTTCTTC
CDR3: CASSLGDTGYNEQFF

D: .
V: TRBV2
size: .
J: TRBJ2-1
DNA: TGTGCCAGCAGTCCTATTAACAATGAGCAGTTCTTC
CDR3: CASSPINNEQFF

D: .
V: TRBV19
size: few
J: TRBJ1-1
DNA: TGTGCCAGTAGCCCAGGACAGCAGAACACTGAAGCTTTCTTT
CDR3: CASSPGQQNTEAFF

D: TRBD2
V: TRBV28
size: .
J: TRBJ2-1
DNA: TGTGCCAGCGGGACTAGCGGGAGAGGCAATGAGCAGTTCTTC
CDR3: CASGTSGRGNEQFF

D: TRBD2
V: TRBV4-1
size: .
J: TRBJ2-5
DNA: TGCGCCAGCAGCCTACTAGGACTAGAGGAGACCCAGTACTTC
CDR3: CASSLLGLEETQYF